This T cell receptor beta chain was sequenced in a study of STAT5B mutations in CD4+ large granular lymphocyte leukemia. The study, taken as a whole, reports: Compared with healthy controls (2/35), patient top clones favored TRBV06 (8/27). Main leukemic clonotypes were patient-specific, but under 30% appeared at low frequency elsewhere. Higher CD4+ than CD8+ T-LGLL clonality might reflect small sample size.

Measured with immunoSEQ multiplex PCR; TCRdb has only the in-frame clones, and not every one. The table includes roughly 34,000 clones, less than 85% detected once. Germline V gene data show CDR1 as LGHNA and CDR2 as YSLEER. Trimming stripped 0 bases from V and 13 bases from J, with 16 bases between. The CDR3 loop spans 14 amino acids. About this clone: Its antigen is not known.

The clonotype originates from a human donor in good health. This rearrangement joins TRBV4-3 to TRBJ2-1; D is undetermined. Sequences were obtained from CD4+ T cells from blood buffy coats. In nucleotides, the CDR3 is TGCGCCAGCAGCCAAGAAAGGTACATGATCCAACAGTTCTTC. Translated, it gives CASSQERYMIQQFF.